The subject of this entry is one TCR beta chain. Its antigen is undetermined. CDR3 length: 15 residues. Germline loops: CDR1 MDHEN, CDR2 SYDVKM. V lost 6 bases to trimming and J lost 3 bases; unmatched junction nucleotides: 10. This entry belongs to a study of PD-1 blockade in classical Hodgkin lymphoma. Profiling relied on immunoSEQ multiplex PCR, and the TCRdb table lists in-frame clones only, not all of them. Seen here are tens of thousands of clones, 70% to 85% observed once, and the top ten hold more than 20%. This sample's time point: cycle 4 day 1 (C4D1), after 6 weeks of nivolumab. Exposure to brentuximab vedotin varied, and each patient had relapsed following autologous stem cell transplantation. Study observations and caveats: Baseline diversity resembling that of newly diagnosed patients was seen in complete responders. By C4D1, CD4+ diversity increased significantly, especially in complete responders.

The V call is TRBV28, the J call TRBJ2-7; 8 bases are shared with TRBD1. Sequenced material: peripheral blood mononuclear cells (PBMCs), taken before the fourth cycle of nivolumab. This TCR was sampled from a human donor with classical Hodgkin lymphoma. Here the CDR3 DNA reads TGTGCCAGCAGCCCTCGACAGGGGTCCCTCTACGAGCAGTACTTC. This encodes CASSPRQGSLYEQYF.